One and the same sample provided the 30 T cell receptor beta chains below, sequenced in a study of memory CD4+ T cells and cytomegalovirus serostatus. Single viable CD3+CD4+CD8-CD45RO+ cells were sorted as the memory CD4+ T cells. Produced via immunoSEQ multiplex PCR; TCRdb's table is partial and in-frame only. The sample has just over 45,000 clones; around 74% are singletons. The specimen was memory CD4+ T cells from blood. Source of these receptors: an adult in good health and CMV-seronegative.

On this clone: Other DNA sequences in the same sample also yield this CDR3. V is TRBV6-6 and J is TRBJ2-5; D could derive from TRBD1 or TRBD2 (6 bases each). The germline V gene has CDR1 MNHNY and CDR2 SVGAGI (reference sequence). Trimming left V 0 bases short and J 5 bases short, with 13 bases between. The CDR3 is 15 residues long. CDR3: CASSYSGGAGETQYF. The DNA for the CDR3 is TGTGCCAGCAGTTACTCGGGGGGCGCGGGCGAGACCCAGTACTTC.

The V call is TRBV7-3, the J call TRBJ1-1; 8 bases map to TRBD1. The trim removed 5 bases at V and 3 bases at J, leaving 8 bases unmatched. The CDR3 sequence is 15 residues long. Germline CDR1 is SGHTA and CDR2 is FQGTGA. The chain's CDR3 is CASSAGTGWDTEAFF. The CDR3 coding sequence is TGTGCCAGCAGCGCGGGGACAGGATGGGACACTGAAGCTTTCTTT. Drawing the rest from reference TRBV7-3 and TRBJ1-1, the complete variable domain is GAGVSQTPSNKVTEKGKYVELRCDPISGHTALYWYRQSLGQGPEFLIYFQGTGAADDSGLPNDRFFAVRPEGSVSTLKIQRTERGDSAVYLCASSAGTGWDTEAFFGQGTRLTVV.

The chain links TRBV18 to TRBJ1-2; D ambiguous. Trimming left V 2 bases short and J 8 bases short, with 18 bases between. Germline CDR1 reads KGHSH; CDR2 reads LQKENI. The CDR3 consists of 15 residues. CDR3 in amino acids: CASSPTLGSGGGYTF. The CDR3 DNA follows: TGTGCCAGCTCACCAACCCTTGGCTCAGGCGGCGGCTACACCTTC.

This clone was detected only a few times. V is TRBV5-6 and J is TRBJ2-7, with D perhaps matching TRBD1 (5 bases). With 2 bases removed from V and 3 bases from J, the gap between germline ends came to 12 bases. Germline V gene lookup returns CDR1 SGHDT and CDR2 YYEEEE. The CDR3 has 14 residues. The CDR3 sequence is CASSFPGIGYEQYF. For the CDR3, the DNA is TGTGCCAGCAGCTTCCCAGGGATTGGCTACGAGCAGTACTTC.

The CDR3 here is CASSLDRGRAETQYF. DNA of the CDR3: TGTGCCAGCAGCTTAGACAGGGGGCGGGCGGAGACCCAGTACTTC. This chain joins TRBV11-2 and TRBJ2-5; 8 bases fit TRBD1. V lost 0 bases to trimming and J lost 5 bases; unmatched junction nucleotides: 5. The CDR3 is 15 amino acids. Looked up from germline, CDR1 is SGHAT and CDR2 is FQNNGV.

This chain connects TRBV29-1 to TRBJ1-1, with 8 bases lining up with TRBD1. CDR1 is SQVTM, CDR2 ANQGSEA, per germline. The CDR3 has 12 amino acids. V trimming: 7 bases; J trimming: 6 bases; junction bases outside the gene matches: 7. The chain's CDR3 is CSAFGQGSEAFF. Here the CDR3 DNA reads TGCAGCGCCTTTGGACAGGGATCTGAAGCTTTCTTT.

This sequence joins TRBV2 and TRBJ2-5; 8 nucleotides align to TRBD2. With 5 bases clipped from V and 3 bases from J, the junction kept 5 bases outside the gene matches. Germline V gene sequence: CDR1 SNHLY, CDR2 FYNNEI. The CDR3 loop spans 14 amino acids. The DNA of the CDR3 is TGTGCCAGCAGTTCCGGGACTAGAGAAGAGACCCAGTACTTC. Translated, it gives CASSSGTREETQYF. The variable domain in full, completed from reference TRBV2 and TRBJ2-5, reads EPEVTQTPSHQVTQMGQEVILRCVPISNHLYFYWYRQILGQKVEFLVSFYNNEISEKSEIFDDQFSVERPDGSNFTLKIRSTKLEDSAMYFCASSSGTREETQYFGPGTRLLVL.

This chain uses TRBV5-5 with TRBJ1-5, with 7 nucleotides matching TRBD1. The CDR3 spans 16 residues. V dropped 0 bases and J dropped 3; count of bases not matched to a gene: 6. CDR1 is SGHKS and CDR2 is YYEKEE in the germline V gene (reference sequence). CDR3: CASSLAPTGYNQPQHF. For the CDR3, the DNA is TGTGCCAGCAGCTTGGCCCCGACAGGGTACAATCAGCCCCAGCATTTT.

The chain couples TRBV10-3 to TRBJ1-5, with D perhaps matching TRBD1 (6 bases). V lost 6 bases, J lost 4 bases, and 13 bases lay in between. Germline CDR1 is ENHRY and CDR2 is SYGVKD. This CDR3 is built from 14 residues. Written as DNA, the CDR3 is TGTGCCATCAGGGGTGGGGGGCCAAATCAGCCCCAGCATTTT. It encodes CAIRGGGPNQPQHF.

J is TRBJ2-1 and V is TRBV9, with D possibly matching TRBD2 (6 bases). Trimming shortened V by 3 bases and J by 7 bases, and 20 bases separated the two germline ends. The CDR3 totals 16 residues. Germline loops: CDR1 SGDLS, CDR2 YYNGEE. CDR3 nucleotide sequence: TGTGCCAGCAGCGAGCCCCGGTCTAGCGCCCCGAATGAGCAGTTCTTC. Amino acid sequence: CASSEPRSSAPNEQFF.

In its sample, this clone was seen a few times. Other DNA sequences of this sample code for an identical CDR3. The chain links TRBV7-9 to TRBJ1-6; D uncertain. V was shortened by 1 base and J by 4 bases, with 5 bases between the two germline ends. The CDR3 sequence is 14 residues long. Germline lookup yields CDR1 SEHNR and CDR2 FQNEAQ (reference sequence). The CDR3 region is CASSLEQYNSPLHF. CDR3 coding DNA: TGTGCCAGCAGCTTAGAACAATATAATTCACCCCTCCACTTT. Complete variable domain (other parts from reference TRBV7-9 and TRBJ1-6): DTGVSQNPRHKITKRGQNVTFRCDPISEHNRLYWYRQTLGQGPEFLTYFQNEAQLEKSRLLSDRFSAERPKGSFSTLEIQRTEQGDSAMYLCASSLEQYNSPLHFGNGTRLTVT.

V gene TRBV11-3 combines with J gene TRBJ2-7, with D tentatively TRBD1 (6 bases). Germline assignment: CDR1 SGHNT and CDR2 YENEEA. Trimming took off 3 bases at V and 1 base at J, with 10 bases between the two ends. The CDR3 runs to 14 residues. CDR3 sequence: CASSLTGQSYEQYF. The CDR3 DNA follows: TGTGCCAGCAGCTTGACCGGACAGTCCTACGAGCAGTACTTC. Complete variable domain (other parts from reference TRBV11-3 and TRBJ2-7): EAGVVQSPRYKIIEKKQPVAFWCNPISGHNTLYWYLQNLGQGPELLIRYENEEAVDDSQLPKDRFSAERLKGVDSTLKIQPAELGDSAVYLCASSLTGQSYEQYFGPGTRLTVT.

This chain joins TRBV27 and TRBJ2-2; 8 bases match TRBD1. The CDR3 runs to 15 residues. Germline-derived CDR1 and CDR2 are MNHEY and SMNVEV (reference sequence). With 6 bases clipped from V and 0 bases from J, the junction kept 3 bases outside the gene matches. CDR3 in DNA: TGTGCCAGCAGACTACAGGGGGCGAACACCGGGGAGCTGTTTTTT. Amino acids: CASRLQGANTGELFF.

The genes are TRBV9 and TRBJ2-5, with D tentatively TRBD1 or TRBD2 (6 bases each). The CDR3 extends over 14 amino acids. V was shortened by 0 bases and J by 5 bases, with 11 bases between the two germline ends. Germline CDR1 SGDLS, CDR2 YYNGEE. CDR3 sequence: CASSVVWGAETQYF. The CDR3 DNA reads as TGTGCCAGCAGCGTAGTTTGGGGGGCGGAGACCCAGTACTTC.

The gene calls are TRBV4-1 and TRBJ1-1; D not resolved. The CDR3 runs to 14 residues. The germline gives CDR1 MGHRA, CDR2 YSYEKL. Trimming stripped 0 bases from V and 10 bases from J, with 15 bases between. The CDR3 coding sequence is TGCGCCAGCAGCCAAGATCCCACCGTTCCGGGAGCTTTCTTT. This translates into CASSQDPTVPGAFF.

Points on this clone: Its ends do not fully match the called genes, so a read error is possible. CDR3 sequence: CASSLDSSYEQYF. CDR3 in DNA: TGTGCCAGCAGTTTAGACTCATCCTACGAGCAGTACTTC. The genes are TRBV7-2 and TRBJ2-7, with D unresolved. The CDR3 consists of 13 residues. In germline, CDR1 is SGHTA, CDR2 FQGNSA.

CDR3 residues: CASSGRDRAGEKLFF. In DNA form, the CDR3 reads TGTGCCAGCAGCGGCCGGGACAGGGCTGGGGAAAAACTGTTTTTT. The V gene is TRBV9, the J gene TRBJ1-4; 9 bases are shared with TRBD1. V lost 3 bases, J lost 8 bases, and 8 bases stayed unmatched. Per germline, CDR1 SGDLS and CDR2 YYNGEE. The CDR3 extends over 15 amino acids.

The chain carries TRBV5-4 and TRBJ2-3; 9 positions match TRBD2. With V trimmed by 5 bases and J by 6 bases, 10 bases remained unmatched. This CDR3 contains 15 residues. Per germline, CDR1 SGHNT and CDR2 YYREEE (reference sequence). The CDR3 DNA is TGTGCCAGCAGTATGCCGGGACTAGCAGACGATACGCAGTATTTT. This gives the protein CASSMPGLADDTQYF.

The rearrangement uses TRBV2 and TRBJ1-5; D gene uncertain. This CDR3 has 15 residues. The V end lost 4 bases, the J end lost 1 base, and 11 bases lay between the germline ends. Germline-derived CDR1 and CDR2 are SNHLY and FYNNEI. The CDR3 protein is CASSAWSLSNQPQHF. The CDR3 coding sequence is TGTGCCAGCAGTGCTTGGAGTTTGAGCAATCAGCCCCAGCATTTT. Drawing the rest from reference TRBV2 and TRBJ1-5, the complete variable domain is EPEVTQTPSHQVTQMGQEVILRCVPISNHLYFYWYRQILGQKVEFLVSFYNNEISEKSEIFDDQFSVERPDGSNFTLKIRSTKLEDSAMYFCASSAWSLSNQPQHFGDGTRLSIL.

This chain connects TRBV19 to TRBJ1-2; 10 nucleotides align to TRBD1. The CDR3 consists of 14 residues. V lost 8 bases and J lost 6; bases outside the gene matches: 9. Germline V gene sequence: CDR1 LNHDA, CDR2 SQIVND (reference sequence). CDR3 loop: CASFSTGGLDGYTF. CDR3 nucleotides: TGTGCCAGTTTCTCGACAGGGGGCTTAGATGGCTACACCTTC.

The rearrangement uses TRBV6-1 and TRBJ2-7; D possibly corresponds to TRBD1 (5 bases). Deletions cut 5 bases from V and 1 base from J, with 15 bases between. From germline, CDR1 is MNHNS and CDR2 SASEGT. This CDR3 is built from 15 residues. The CDR3 reads CASSPSWAGSYEQYF. CDR3 DNA: TGTGCCAGCAGTCCGAGCTGGGCAGGGTCCTACGAGCAGTACTTC.

J is TRBJ2-1 and V is TRBV2, with D maybe TRBD2 (6 bases). V lost 1 base and J lost 10, with 11 bases in between. Per the germline V gene, CDR1 is SNHLY and CDR2 is FYNNEI. This CDR3 is 13 amino acids long. The DNA for the CDR3 is TGTGCCAGCAGTGAAGGCCTAGCGAACGAGCAGTTCTTC. Amino acid sequence: CASSEGLANEQFF.

V and J are TRBV11-3 and TRBJ2-1; TRBD2 matches at 8 bases. Germline CDR1 SGHNT, CDR2 YENEEA. V lost 2 bases, J lost 4 bases, and 1 base stayed unmatched. The CDR3 consists of 14 residues. For the CDR3, the DNA is TGTGCCAGCAGCTTAACTAGCGGATACAATGAGCAGTTCTTC. Amino acids: CASSLTSGYNEQFF.

This rearrangement joins TRBV19 to TRBJ1-6; D perhaps matches TRBD1 (5 bases). Germline V CDR1 and CDR2: LNHDA, SQIVND (reference sequence). Trimming took 6 bases from V and 3 from J, leaving 18 bases between them. The CDR3 consists of 17 residues. The CDR3 sequence is CASRSPDKGLYNSPLHF. In DNA, the CDR3 is TGTGCCAGTAGGTCCCCGGACAAGGGCCTCTATAATTCACCCCTCCACTTT.

The rearrangement joins TRBV2 to TRBJ2-1; 12 bases align to TRBD2. After removal of 3 bases from V and 9 bases from J, the junction contained 3 bases not matched to a gene. Germline V gene data show CDR1 as SNHLY and CDR2 as FYNNEI. The length of the CDR3 is 14 residues. In nucleotides, the CDR3 is TGTGCCAGCAGTGAGCTAGCGGGGGGGACTGAGCAGTTCTTC. This sequence encodes CASSELAGGTEQFF.

By share of the sample, this clone is medium-sized. The chain joins TRBV6-5 to TRBJ1-6; the match to TRBD1 covers 7 bases. The trim removed 5 bases at V and 10 bases at J, leaving 11 bases unmatched. Germline assignment: CDR1 MNHEY and CDR2 SVGAGI. The CDR3 is 15 residues long. CDR3 amino acids: CASSQTRQGESPLHF. The CDR3 nucleotides read TGTGCCAGCAGTCAAACCCGACAGGGAGAATCACCCCTCCACTTT.

The chain carries TRBV4-3 and TRBJ1-2; D ambiguous. V lost 0 bases to trimming and J lost 2 bases, with 13 bases between them. The germline V gene has CDR1 LGHNA and CDR2 YSLEER. The CDR3 extends over 16 amino acids. The CDR3 loop is CASSQEGRNPNYGYTF. CDR3 bases: TGCGCCAGCAGCCAAGAGGGGAGAAATCCGAACTATGGCTACACCTTC.

The rearrangement uses TRBV27 and TRBJ1-1; D remains ambiguous. CDR1 is MNHEY and CDR2 is SMNVEV in the germline V gene (reference sequence). The V and J ends lost 0 bases and 9 bases respectively, with 11 bases between them. The CDR3 loop spans 13 amino acids. The CDR3 sequence: CASSLSGREQAFF. CDR3 sequence (DNA): TGTGCCAGCAGTTTATCGGGAAGAGAACAAGCTTTCTTT.

The rearrangement joins TRBV2 to TRBJ2-3, with a weak D call TRBD1 (6 bases). The length of the CDR3 is 15 residues. Trimming left V 3 bases short and J 0 bases short, with 10 bases between. Germline V CDR1 and CDR2: SNHLY, FYNNEI. DNA of the CDR3: TGTGCCAGCAGTGATCAAGGACAGAGCACAGATACGCAGTATTTT. The encoded protein is CASSDQGQSTDTQYF.

This clone was seen only a few times. The chain combines TRBV7-9 with TRBJ2-4, with a weak D call TRBD2 (7 bases). The germline CDR1 and CDR2 sequences are SEHNR and FQNEAQ (reference sequence). The V and J ends lost 5 bases and 6 bases respectively, with 17 bases between them. The CDR3 length is 15 residues. The CDR3 DNA reads as TGTGCCAGCAGCGCTCCACACAGGGAGGGAAACATTCAGTACTTC. It encodes CASSAPHREGNIQYF. The whole variable domain, remainder taken from reference TRBV7-9 and TRBJ2-4, is DTGVSQNPRHKITKRGQNVTFRCDPISEHNRLYWYRQTLGQGPEFLTYFQNEAQLEKSRLLSDRFSAERPKGSFSTLEIQRTEQGDSAMYLCASSAPHREGNIQYFGAGTRLSVL.